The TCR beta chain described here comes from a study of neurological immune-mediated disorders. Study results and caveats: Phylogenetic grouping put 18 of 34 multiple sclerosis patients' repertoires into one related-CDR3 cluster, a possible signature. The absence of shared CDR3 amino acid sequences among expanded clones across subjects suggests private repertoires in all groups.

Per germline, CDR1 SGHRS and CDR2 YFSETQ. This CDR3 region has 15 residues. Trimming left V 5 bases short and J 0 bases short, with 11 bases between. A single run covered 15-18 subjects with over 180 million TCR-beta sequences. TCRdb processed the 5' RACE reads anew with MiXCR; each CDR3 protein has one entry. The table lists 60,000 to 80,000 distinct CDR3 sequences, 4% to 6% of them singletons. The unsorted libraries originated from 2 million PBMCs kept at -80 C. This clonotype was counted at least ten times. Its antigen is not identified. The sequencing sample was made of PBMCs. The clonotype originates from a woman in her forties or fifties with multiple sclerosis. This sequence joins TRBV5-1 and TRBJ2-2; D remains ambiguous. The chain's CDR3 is CASRPDPANTGELFF. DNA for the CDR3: TGCGCCAGCAGACCGGACCCTGCGAACACCGGGGAGCTGTTTTTT. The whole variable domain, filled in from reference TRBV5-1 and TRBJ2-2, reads KAGVTQTPRYLIKTRGQQVTLSCSPISGHRSVSWYQQTPGQGLQFLFEYFSETQRNKGNFPGRFSGRQFSNSRSEMNVSTLELGDSALYLCASRPDPANTGELFFGEGSRLTVL.